Listed here are 32 T cell receptor beta chains from one sample, sequenced in a study of shared clonotypes between healthy human individuals. Repertoires were generated with immunoSEQ multiplex PCR, while TCRdb's copy carries only in-frame clones and drops some. The table records 500,000 to 650,000 clones, around 77% of them present only once. Sequenced input: PBMCs. These receptors all come from a woman in her forties in good health. Some clones in this sample may be carry-over from other donors' samples.

The chain carries TRBV21-1 and TRBJ1-5; the DNA was not compared with TRBD1, the D call given in the table. TRBV21-1 corresponds to a pseudogene. CDR3 length: 14 residues. The CDR3 spells CASSLGQGDQPQHF. The CDR3 DNA sequence: TGTGCCAGCAGCCTGGGACAGGGAGATCAGCCCCAGCATTTT.

As to this clone: This sequence may be a read error, since a much larger clone differs from it by one base. The chain recombines TRBV7-2 with TRBJ1-2; D gene ambiguous. Germline V gene sequence: CDR1 SGHTA, CDR2 FQGNSA. Trimming pared 2 bases from V and 6 bases from J, leaving 4 bases between. The CDR3 totals 11 residues. The CDR3 loop reads CASSLFDGYTF. DNA of the CDR3: TGTGCCAGCAGCTTATTCGATGGCTACACCTTC.

This clone is a singleton in its sample. Other DNA sequences in the same sample also yield this CDR3. This rearrangement joins TRBV6-1 to TRBJ1-1; a weak D match, TRBD1 (5 bases). The CDR3 has 13 amino acids. With 4 bases removed from V and 5 bases from J, the gap between germline ends came to 11 bases. Germline loops: CDR1 MNHNS, CDR2 SASEGT. CDR3 bases: TGTGCCAGCAGTGGTAGAGGGGATACTGAAGCTTTCTTT. Protein product: CASSGRGDTEAFF.

A note on this clone: Given a much more abundant clone one base away, this may be a read error. This rearrangement joins TRBV7-9 to TRBJ2-5; D might be TRBD2 (5 bases). The end of the DNA fits TRBJ2-7 better, so the J call may be wrong. The V gene's germline CDR1 is SEHNR and CDR2 FQNEAQ (reference sequence). This CDR3 is built from 13 residues. CDR3 DNA: TGTGCCAGCAGCCCCTGGGCGGAGGCCGAGCAGTACTTC. Its protein is CASSPWAEAEQYF.

The rearrangement uses TRBV19 and TRBJ1-2, with D perhaps TRBD1 (5 bases). CDR3 length: 13 residues. Germline V CDR1 and CDR2: LNHDA, SQIVND (reference sequence). The V end was cut by 6 bases, the J end by 7 bases, with 15 bases between. CDR3 nucleotides: TGTGCCAGTAGGGAGAGAGGGGTGCGTGGCTACACCTTC. This translates into CASRERGVRGYTF.

This chain links TRBV5-1 with TRBJ2-7; TRBD1 agrees at 10 bases. The germline gives CDR1 SGHRS, CDR2 YFSETQ. The CDR3 spans 14 residues. Germline trimming cut 4 bases from V and 6 bases from J; bases unmatched to any gene: 7. This CDR3 reads CASSPGTGDGEQYF. As DNA, the CDR3 is TGCGCCAGCAGCCCGGGGACAGGGGACGGCGAGCAGTACTTC.

This rearrangement joins TRBV28 to TRBJ1-1; 7 bases agree with TRBD1. The CDR3 contains 14 residues. V gave up 6 bases and J gave up 11 bases; unmatched junction bases: 15. Germline V CDR1 and CDR2: MDHEN, SYDVKM. CDR3 amino acids: CASRETGPTLEAFF. DNA for the CDR3: TGTGCCAGCAGAGAGACAGGGCCTACGTTAGAGGCTTTCTTT. The entire variable domain, with the rest obtained from reference TRBV28 and TRBJ1-1, is as follows: DVKVTQSSRYLVKRTGEKVFLECVQDMDHENMFWYRQDPGLGLRLIYFSYDVKMKEKGDIPEGYSVSREKKERFSLILESASTNQTSMYLCASRETGPTLEAFFGQGTRLTVV.

The J gene is TRBJ2-5, the V gene TRBV5-5; possibly TRBD1 or TRBD2 for D (5 bases each). From germline, CDR1 is SGHKS and CDR2 YYEKEE (reference sequence). The CDR3 runs to 12 residues. Trimming removed 4 bases at V and 11 bases at J, with 15 bases between. CDR3 DNA sequence: TGTGCCAGCAGCCGACATGAAGGGGAGCAGTACTTC. This sequence encodes CASSRHEGEQYF.

V usage is TRBV6-1 and J usage is TRBJ2-2, with D possibly being TRBD1 or TRBD2 (5 bases each). The CDR3 totals 14 residues. The germline gives CDR1 MNHNS, CDR2 SASEGT. Between the trimmed V and J ends, which lost 7 bases and 8 bases, there was a span of 17 bases. CDR3 sequence (DNA): TGTGCCAGCAAAGCCGTTGGGGGTCGTGGGGAGCTGTTTTTT. Protein sequence: CASKAVGGRGELFF.

V gene TRBV5-1 combines with J gene TRBJ2-5; D may be TRBD1 (8 bases). Germline CDR1 is SGHRS and CDR2 is YFSETQ. V lost 4 bases and J lost 4, with 17 bases in between. The CDR3 covers 15 residues. As DNA, the CDR3 is TGCGCCAGCAGCCCCGGGGGGACAGGTAGAGAGACCCAGTACTTC. Translating gives CASSPGGTGRETQYF.

The chain carries TRBV5-5 and TRBJ2-6; no clear D. This CDR3 region has 14 residues. The V gene lost 5 bases and the J gene lost 1 base, with 7 bases spanning the gap. The germline gives CDR1 SGHKS, CDR2 YYEKEE (reference sequence). CDR3 DNA: TGTGCCAGCAGTCCTGTATCTGGGGCCAACGTCCTGACTTTC. It encodes CASSPVSGANVLTF.

The chain combines TRBV5-1 with TRBJ1-2; 10 bases align to TRBD1. After removal of 3 bases from V and 7 bases from J, the junction contained 15 bases not matched to a gene. The CDR3 extends over 17 amino acids. CDR1 and CDR2 (germline): SGHRS, YFSETQ. The CDR3: CASSSTNPGQGTSGYTF. As DNA, the CDR3 is TGCGCCAGCAGCTCGACTAATCCGGGACAGGGGACCAGTGGCTACACCTTC.

The chain joins TRBV11-2 to TRBJ2-7, with TRBD2 matching 10 bases. Trimming cost V 3 bases and J 3 bases; bases outside gene matches: 2. The CDR3 consists of 14 residues. Germline V gene lookup returns CDR1 SGHAT and CDR2 FQNNGV. CDR3 residues: CASSFGLAVYEQYF. CDR3 DNA: TGTGCCAGCAGCTTTGGACTAGCGGTCTACGAGCAGTACTTC.

This CDR3 is CASSLGLAGVNEQFF. CDR3 DNA sequence: TGTGCCAGCAGCCTGGGACTAGCGGGAGTTAATGAGCAGTTCTTC. The chain uses TRBV7-7 and TRBJ2-1; 14 nucleotides align to TRBD2. The CDR3 has 15 amino acids. With 5 bases clipped from V and 7 bases from J, the junction kept 4 bases outside the gene matches. The germline CDR1 and CDR2 sequences are SSHAT and FNYEAQ (reference sequence).

This clone was seen ten or more times. The chain joins TRBV29-1 to TRBJ2-7; 7 nucleotides agree with TRBD1. With V trimmed by 3 bases and J by 2 bases, 4 bases remained unmatched. The CDR3 has 13 amino acids. Germline V lookup: CDR1 SQVTM, CDR2 ANQGSEA. CDR3 in DNA: TGCAGCGTTGACACTGGACAGGCCTACGAGCAGTACTTC. Translated: CSVDTGQAYEQYF.

V gene TRBV7-3 combines with J gene TRBJ2-3; no clear D. Germline CDR1 is SGHTA and CDR2 is FQGTGA. The CDR3 extends over 12 amino acids. V was clipped by 5 bases and J by 2 bases, with 5 bases between them. The DNA of the CDR3 is TGTGCCAGCAGCCGAGACACAGATACGCAGTATTTT. This codes for CASSRDTDTQYF.

The chain joins TRBV25-1 to TRBJ2-7; TRBD2 aligns across 8 bases. The V segment lost 5 bases and the J segment 2 bases; nucleotides outside the gene matches: 11. Germline V lookup: CDR1 MGHDK, CDR2 SYGVNS. The CDR3 covers 16 residues. The CDR3 here is CASSPSPTSGPYEQYF. The DNA of the CDR3 is TGTGCCAGCAGTCCAAGCCCTACTAGCGGACCCTACGAGCAGTACTTC.

The genes are TRBV28 and TRBJ2-3, with a weak D call TRBD2 (5 bases). V gave up 6 bases and J gave up 4 bases, with 8 bases separating them. This CDR3 has 12 residues. In germline, CDR1 is MDHEN, CDR2 SYDVKM. The CDR3 region is CASSELADTQYF. The CDR3, as DNA: TGTGCCAGCAGCGAACTAGCAGATACGCAGTATTTT.

The chain uses TRBV6-5 and TRBJ2-7; D remains ambiguous. This CDR3 contains 14 residues. CDR1 and CDR2 (germline): MNHEY, SVGAGI. The V and J ends lost 5 bases and 0 bases respectively, with 11 bases between them. CDR3 DNA sequence: TGTGCCAGCAGTGGTCGGTTTAGCTCCTACGAGCAGTACTTC. It specifies CASSGRFSSYEQYF.

This chain joins TRBV28 and TRBJ2-7; D remains unclear. This CDR3 is 14 amino acids long. Per germline, CDR1 MDHEN and CDR2 SYDVKM. V dropped 4 bases and J dropped 0 bases, with 10 bases sitting between them. This CDR3 reads CASSSLDGSYEQYF. For the CDR3, the DNA is TGTGCCAGCAGTTCCCTGGACGGCTCCTACGAGCAGTACTTC.

The V call is TRBV29-1, the J call TRBJ1-4, with a possible D match to TRBD1 (5 bases). Per germline, CDR1 SQVTM and CDR2 ANQGSEA. This CDR3 has 13 amino acids. Trimming cost V 6 bases and J 4 bases, with 12 bases left between them. The CDR3 reads CSVGRQGNEKLFF. The DNA of the CDR3 is TGCAGCGTAGGCCGCCAGGGTAATGAAAAACTGTTTTTT.

V and J are TRBV6-4 and TRBJ1-4, with TRBD1 identical over 9 bases. The CDR3 loop spans 19 amino acids. V was clipped by 2 bases and J by 0 bases; unmatched bases: 10. Germline CDR1 and CDR2: MRHNA and SNTAGT. The CDR3 loop reads CASSDRGPGQGTTNEKLFF. CDR3 DNA sequence: TGTGCCAGCAGTGACAGGGGCCCGGGACAGGGAACAACTAATGAAAAACTGTTTTTT.

This clone has ten or more counts. V is TRBV5-5 and J is TRBJ2-3; D unresolved. The ends were cut back, 4 bases at V and 3 bases at J, with 9 bases in the middle. The CDR3 contains 13 residues. CDR1 and CDR2 from the germline V gene are SGHKS and YYEKEE (reference sequence). CDR3 DNA: TGTGCCAGCAGCCCGCAAGGGACAGATACGCAGTATTTT. It encodes CASSPQGTDTQYF.

The rearrangement uses TRBV10-3 and TRBJ1-3; D not resolved. CDR1 is ENHRY, CDR2 SYGVKD, per germline. Trimming left V 8 bases short and J 0 bases short, with 14 bases between. The CDR3 is 15 amino acids. In DNA form, the CDR3 reads TGTGCCATCTCCCCGGGGATCAACTCTGGAAACACCATATATTTT. This sequence encodes CAISPGINSGNTIYF.

V is TRBV20-1 and J is TRBJ2-3, with D uncertain. The V end was cut by 6 bases, the J end by 6 bases, with 4 bases between. Germline V lookup: CDR1 DFQATT, CDR2 SNEGSKA (reference sequence). The length of the CDR3 is 9 residues. The CDR3 spells CSAGDTQYF. CDR3 in DNA: TGCAGTGCCGGGGATACGCAGTATTTT.

V and J are TRBV19 and TRBJ2-5; 7 bases are a match to TRBD1. The V segment lost 5 bases and the J segment 4 bases; nucleotides outside the gene matches: 7. Germline loops: CDR1 LNHDA, CDR2 SQIVND (reference sequence). The CDR3 spans 14 residues. CDR3 nucleotide sequence: TGTGCCAGTAGTTCCCGGACAGGTTCAGAGACCCAGTACTTC. Translating it yields CASSSRTGSETQYF.

To note about this clone: This likely came from a read error, as a far larger clone is one base away. The gene calls are TRBV30 and TRBJ1-4; tentatively, D is TRBD1 (6 bases). The CDR3 runs 15 residues. The V end was cut by 5 bases, the J end by 8 bases, with 21 bases between. Germline CDR1 reads GTSNPN; CDR2 reads SVGIG (reference sequence). The CDR3 bases are TGTGCCTGGGGCCCCCATACAGGGCTTAGGGAAAAACTGTTTTTT. Amino acids: CAWGPHTGLREKLFF.

CDR3 DNA: TGTGCCAGCCGGAGCGTACTGAACACTGAAGCTTTCTTT. Translating it yields CASRSVLNTEAFF. V usage is TRBV6-1 and J usage is TRBJ1-1, with unresolved D. With 8 bases removed from V and 0 bases from J, the gap between germline ends came to 10 bases. CDR1 MNHNS and CDR2 SASEGT come from the germline V gene. The length of the CDR3 is 13 residues.

This clone appeared a single time. The chain employs TRBV27 and TRBJ2-3, with D perhaps matching TRBD1 (6 bases). V lost 5 bases and J lost 0, with 15 bases in between. Germline V lookup: CDR1 MNHEY, CDR2 SMNVEV (reference sequence). CDR3 length: 16 residues. CDR3 sequence reads: CASSPPPGASTDTQYF. In DNA form, the CDR3 reads TGTGCCAGCAGTCCCCCCCCAGGGGCGAGCACAGATACGCAGTATTTT.

J is TRBJ2-5 and V is TRBV6-6; D uncertain. This CDR3 has 13 amino acids. Trimming removed 6 bases at V and 4 bases at J, with 12 bases between. Per germline, CDR1 MNHNY and CDR2 SVGAGI (reference sequence). CDR3 DNA sequence: TGTGCCAGCAGCCCTGCCGCCAGAGAGACCCAGTACTTC. It specifies CASSPAARETQYF.

A note on this clone: The sample has other DNA sequences that encode this CDR3 too. The chain joins TRBV7-2 to TRBJ1-3; a possible D gene is TRBD1 (6 bases). The CDR3 is made up of 15 amino acids. Looked up from germline, CDR1 is SGHTA and CDR2 is FQGNSA. Trimming took 5 bases from V and 0 from J, leaving 11 bases between them. CDR3 nucleotides: TGTGCCAGCAGCCTTCAGACAGGCTCTGGAAACACCATATATTTT. It specifies CASSLQTGSGNTIYF.

As DNA, the CDR3 is TGTGCCAGCAGCTTCAACAGGGCTTCGAGTTCACCCCTCCACTTT. Protein sequence: CASSFNRASSSPLHF. The chain combines TRBV13 with TRBJ1-6; the D gene is possibly TRBD1 (6 bases). Trimming left V 3 bases short and J 9 bases short, with 15 bases between. There are 15 residues in the CDR3. The germline V gene encodes CDR1 PRHDT and CDR2 FYEKMQ (reference sequence). The variable domain in full, completed from reference TRBV13 and TRBJ1-6, reads AAGVIQSPRHLIKEKRETATLKCYPIPRHDTVYWYQQGPGQDPQFLISFYEKMQSDKGSIPDRFSAQQFSDYHSELNMSSLELGDSALYFCASSFNRASSSPLHFGNGTRLTVT.